The following is a TCR beta chain sequence with its context. Its target is not known. Repertoires were generated with immunoSEQ multiplex PCR, while TCRdb's copy carries only in-frame clones and drops some. The table lists roughly 70,000 clones, 85% to 95% of them singletons. These data are taken from a study of cytomegalovirus exposure and HLA in healthy donors. Study results and caveats: Most TCR sequences were uncommon, yet certain public TCRs appeared in many donors.

Germline CDR1 MGHRA, CDR2 YSYEKL. CDR3 size: 15 residues. Trimming took off 1 base at V and 4 bases at J, with 13 bases between the two ends. The receptor was isolated from a man between 18 and 29 years old in good health and CMV-seropositive. Sequenced material: PBMCs. V usage is TRBV4-1 and J usage is TRBJ2-5, with D tentatively TRBD2 (5 bases). The CDR3 DNA sequence: TGCGCCAGCAGCCAAGGATCGGGGTCACGAGAGACCCAGTACTTC. Its protein product is CASSQGSGSRETQYF.